A single T cell receptor beta chain is shown here with its context. Antigen specificity is unknown. The data were taken from a study of cytomegalovirus exposure and HLA in healthy donors. Clones were read by immunoSEQ multiplex PCR, and TCRdb kept only the in-frame ones, dropping some. The table lists fewer than 250,000 clones, about 84% of them singletons. Findings and limits, study-wide: Overall, 164 TCR beta chains were annotated as cytomegalovirus-associated. That first-cohort TCR clusters tended to co-occur in the roughly 130 validation repertoires was found in a later analysis. Reported results showed that the classifier diagnosed cytomegalovirus status with high specificity and sensitivity.

This clonotype was obtained from a woman younger than 30 in good health and CMV-seronegative. Sequenced material: PBMCs.

CDR3 residues: CASSQWIRGTEAFF. The CDR3 DNA follows: TGCGCCAGCAGCCAATGGATCAGGGGCACTGAAGCTTTCTTT. This chain uses TRBV4-1 with TRBJ1-1; D is possibly TRBD1 (6 bases). Trimming removed 2 bases from V and 4 bases from J, with 11 bases in between. Per germline, CDR1 MGHRA and CDR2 YSYEKL. The CDR3 extends over 14 amino acids.